This T cell receptor (beta chain) was captured in a study of T-cell memory formation after mild COVID-19. Study summary: Clusters were largely donor specific. Whole-study results and caveats: Unconfirmed was the SARS-CoV-2 specificity of second-wave clones that peaked on day 37. Later expanders leaned toward CD4+, whereas clones contracting from day 15 to 85 were balanced CD4/CD8.

From 5'RACE with constant-segment primers came TCR alpha and TCR beta cDNA libraries that carried sample barcodes and UMIs. One entry per CDR3 protein results from TCRdb running MiXCR on the 5' RACE reads. In the table there are approximately 350,000 distinct CDR3 sequences, around 13% of which are singletons. V was trimmed by 6 bases and J by 5 bases, leaving 14 bases between them. This CDR3 is 14 amino acids long. Per the germline V gene, CDR1 is MDHEN and CDR2 is SYDVKM. A few counts support this clonotype. Its matching antigen is unknown. The sequence derives from a young man who had mild COVID-19 (a few samples of this study predate the infection). Cell type and time point are not known. Source material: PBMCs or a T cell subset sorted from them (not recorded which). The rearrangement uses TRBV28 and TRBJ1-5; no clear D gene. As DNA, the CDR3 is TGTGCCAGCAGCTATAGGACGGCCGATCAGCCCCAGCATTTT. Amino acids: CASSYRTADQPQHF.